A selection of T cell receptor beta chains follows, all from one sample in a study of T cell responses to AZD1222 COVID-19 vaccine. Produced via immunoSEQ multiplex PCR; TCRdb's table is partial and in-frame only. The sample contains 90,000 or so clones, 88% of which appear only once. The sequencing used peripheral blood, collected on day 0 of AZD1222 vaccination. The receptors come from an adult in good health. CDR3s include the opening cysteine and the closing phenylalanine or tryptophan. Each record gives: V gene, CDR3 length, clone size, D gene, J gene, CDR3 protein, CDR3 DNA. D genes are given only for firm matches. Clone size, where shown, is once, few, many, or a class for clones that have expanded.

v_gene: TRBV19; len: 15; abundance: -; d_gene: -; j_gene: TRBJ2-3; CDR3aa: CASTRRGERTDTQYF; CDR3nt: TGTGCCAGTACCCGGAGGGGGGAGAGGACAGATACGCAGTATTTT
v_gene: TRBV12-5; len: 15; abundance: -; d_gene: -; j_gene: TRBJ2-1; CDR3aa: CASGRTLTGYNEQFF; CDR3nt: TGTGCTAGTGGCCGAACCCTAACTGGGTACAATGAGCAGTTCTTC
v_gene: TRBV19; len: 13; abundance: -; d_gene: -; j_gene: TRBJ1-2; CDR3aa: CASTRGINYGYTF; CDR3nt: TGTGCCAGTACCCGGGGGATTAACTATGGCTACACCTTC
v_gene: TRBV18; len: 12; abundance: -; d_gene: -; j_gene: TRBJ1-2; CDR3aa: CASSPDDYGYTF; CDR3nt: TGTGCCAGCTCACCCGATGACTATGGCTACACCTTC
v_gene: TRBV6-1; len: 15; abundance: -; d_gene: -; j_gene: TRBJ1-1; CDR3aa: CASSEPGGPNTEAFF; CDR3nt: TGTGCCAGCAGTGAACCGGGGGGGCCGAACACTGAAGCTTTCTTT
v_gene: TRBV2; len: 15; abundance: -; d_gene: -; j_gene: TRBJ1-6; CDR3aa: CASSVARGIGSPLHF; CDR3nt: TGTGCCAGCAGTGTGGCCCGAGGGATAGGATCACCCCTCCACTTT
v_gene: TRBV7-3; len: 16; abundance: -; d_gene: TRBD2; j_gene: TRBJ2-1; CDR3aa: CASSLTSGRPNNEQFF; CDR3nt: TGTGCCAGCAGCCTAACTAGCGGGAGGCCAAACAATGAGCAGTTCTTC
v_gene: TRBV21-1; len: 15; abundance: -; d_gene: -; j_gene: TRBJ1-5; CDR3aa: CASSTLRGVNQPQHF; CDR3nt: TGTGCCAGCAGCACCTTAAGGGGTGTCAATCAGCCCCAGCATTTT
v_gene: TRBV4-1; len: 17; abundance: -; d_gene: TRBD1; j_gene: TRBJ1-1; CDR3aa: CASSQDDRDRANTEAFF; CDR3nt: TGCGCCAGCAGCCAAGATGATAGGGACAGGGCGAACACTGAAGCTTTCTTT
v_gene: TRBV27; len: 14; abundance: -; d_gene: -; j_gene: TRBJ1-1; CDR3aa: CASSIQHLNTEAFF; CDR3nt: TGTGCCAGCAGCATACAGCACTTGAACACTGAAGCTTTCTTT
v_gene: TRBV6-6; len: 14; abundance: -; d_gene: -; j_gene: TRBJ1-3; CDR3aa: CASSYWTGGNTIYF; CDR3nt: TGTGCCAGCAGTTACTGGACCGGTGGAAACACCATATATTTT
v_gene: TRBV6-1; len: 14; abundance: -; d_gene: -; j_gene: TRBJ1-2; CDR3aa: CASSEAGRGYGYTF; CDR3nt: TGTGCCAGCAGTGAAGCAGGAAGGGGCTATGGCTACACCTTC
v_gene: TRBV4-1; len: 16; abundance: once; d_gene: TRBD1; j_gene: TRBJ1-5; CDR3aa: CASSRDLGTGGKPQHF; CDR3nt: TGCGCCAGCAGCCGCGACTTGGGGACAGGGGGCAAGCCCCAGCATTTT
v_gene: TRBV16; len: 13; abundance: -; d_gene: -; j_gene: TRBJ1-2; CDR3aa: CASSQLSASYYTF; CDR3nt: TGTGCCAGCAGCCAACTTTCGGCCAGTTACTACACCTTC
v_gene: TRBV6-5; len: 13; abundance: -; d_gene: TRBD2; j_gene: TRBJ2-1; CDR3aa: CASLREGDNEQFF; CDR3nt: TGTGCCAGCCTCCGGGAGGGCGACAATGAGCAGTTCTTC
v_gene: TRBV29-1; len: 12; abundance: few; d_gene: -; j_gene: TRBJ1-2; CDR3aa: CSVRTEDYGYTF; CDR3nt: TGCAGCGTGCGGACAGAAGACTATGGCTACACCTTC
v_gene: TRBV7-9; len: 17; abundance: -; d_gene: -; j_gene: TRBJ1-2; CDR3aa: CASSLSLTDRTDYGYTF; CDR3nt: TGTGCCAGCAGCTTATCGTTGACAGACCGGACCGATTATGGCTACACCTTC
v_gene: TRBV5-1; len: 13; abundance: -; d_gene: -; j_gene: TRBJ1-1; CDR3aa: CASSPTENTEAFF; CDR3nt: TGCGCCAGCAGCCCGACGGAGAACACTGAAGCTTTCTTT
v_gene: TRBV7-9; len: 12; abundance: -; d_gene: -; j_gene: TRBJ2-1; CDR3aa: CASSLGESRKFF; CDR3nt: TGTGCCAGCAGCTTAGGGGAGAGTCGGAAATTCTTC
v_gene: TRBV19; len: 14; abundance: -; d_gene: TRBD2; j_gene: TRBJ2-1; CDR3aa: CASSLTSGRPEQFF; CDR3nt: TGTGCCAGTAGTTTGACTAGCGGGAGACCTGAGCAGTTCTTC
v_gene: TRBV2; len: 14; abundance: -; d_gene: -; j_gene: TRBJ1-5; CDR3aa: CASRGTASNQPQHF; CDR3nt: TGTGCCAGCAGGGGGACCGCTTCCAATCAGCCCCAGCATTTT
v_gene: TRBV18; len: 13; abundance: -; d_gene: TRBD1; j_gene: TRBJ2-5; CDR3aa: CASSPEGAETQYF; CDR3nt: TGTGCCAGCTCACCAGAGGGGGCTGAGACCCAGTACTTC
v_gene: TRBV6-6; len: 14; abundance: -; d_gene: -; j_gene: TRBJ2-5; CDR3aa: CASSYSGGRETQYF; CDR3nt: TGTGCCAGCAGTTACTCAGGCGGCAGGGAGACCCAGTACTTC
v_gene: TRBV24-1; len: 16; abundance: -; d_gene: -; j_gene: TRBJ2-3; CDR3aa: CATSDPRGPNTDTQYF; CDR3nt: TGTGCCACCAGTGATCCAAGGGGACCCAACACAGATACGCAGTATTTT
v_gene: TRBV5-6; len: 13; abundance: -; d_gene: TRBD2; j_gene: TRBJ2-1; CDR3aa: CASSLRTSYEQFF; CDR3nt: TGTGCCAGCAGCCTGAGGACTAGCTATGAGCAGTTCTTC
v_gene: TRBV27; len: 12; abundance: -; d_gene: TRBD1; j_gene: TRBJ2-7; CDR3aa: CASRDSLYEQYF; CDR3nt: TGTGCCAGCCGGGACAGCCTCTACGAGCAGTACTTC
v_gene: TRBV15; len: 15; abundance: -; d_gene: TRBD2; j_gene: TRBJ2-7; CDR3aa: CATSRELAGYYEQYF; CDR3nt: TGTGCCACCAGCAGAGAACTAGCGGGGTACTACGAGCAGTACTTC
v_gene: TRBV6-4; len: 16; abundance: -; d_gene: -; j_gene: TRBJ1-3; CDR3aa: CASSDSPTGRGNTIYF; CDR3nt: TGTGCCAGCAGTGACTCGCCCACAGGGAGAGGAAACACCATATATTTT
v_gene: TRBV29-1; len: 14; abundance: -; d_gene: -; j_gene: TRBJ1-1; CDR3aa: CSVENNRANTEAFF; CDR3nt: TGCAGCGTTGAAAACAACAGGGCAAATACTGAAGCTTTCTTT
v_gene: TRBV28; len: 16; abundance: -; d_gene: -; j_gene: TRBJ1-5; CDR3aa: CASSHRPRGRGQPQHF; CDR3nt: TGTGCCAGCAGTCACCGTCCGCGGGGGCGAGGGCAGCCCCAGCATTTT
v_gene: TRBV11-2; len: 13; abundance: -; d_gene: -; j_gene: TRBJ1-1; CDR3aa: CASSLRRDTEAFF; CDR3nt: TGTGCCAGCAGCTTACGCAGGGACACTGAAGCTTTCTTT
v_gene: TRBV28; len: 16; abundance: -; d_gene: TRBD2; j_gene: TRBJ2-1; CDR3aa: CASSSRSGGLRNEQFF; CDR3nt: TGTGCCAGCAGTTCGCGTAGCGGGGGCCTAAGGAATGAGCAGTTCTTC
v_gene: TRBV4-1; len: 15; abundance: once; d_gene: -; j_gene: TRBJ2-7; CDR3aa: CASSQAPVWVYEQYF; CDR3nt: TGCGCCAGCAGCCAAGCCCCCGTATGGGTCTACGAGCAGTACTTC
v_gene: TRBV28; len: 13; abundance: -; d_gene: -; j_gene: TRBJ2-7; CDR3aa: CASSSRISYEQYF; CDR3nt: TGTGCCAGCAGTTCGCGAATCTCCTACGAGCAGTACTTC
v_gene: TRBV15; len: 17; abundance: few; d_gene: TRBD2; j_gene: TRBJ2-2; CDR3aa: CATSRDSGGYNTGELFF; CDR3nt: TGTGCCACCAGCAGAGATTCGGGGGGTTATAACACCGGGGAGCTGTTTTTT
v_gene: TRBV7-9; len: 12; abundance: -; d_gene: -; j_gene: TRBJ2-5; CDR3aa: CASSLDLETQYF; CDR3nt: TGTGCCAGCAGCTTGGACCTGGAGACCCAGTACTTC
v_gene: TRBV9; len: 15; abundance: once; d_gene: TRBD1; j_gene: TRBJ2-7; CDR3aa: CASSSRTGDFDEQYF; CDR3nt: TGTGCCAGCAGCTCCCGGACAGGGGATTTTGACGAGCAGTACTTC
v_gene: TRBV5-6; len: 15; abundance: -; d_gene: -; j_gene: TRBJ1-3; CDR3aa: CASSLTGLSGNTIYF; CDR3nt: TGTGCCAGCAGCTTAACAGGGCTCTCTGGAAACACCATATATTTT
v_gene: TRBV10-1; len: 14; abundance: -; d_gene: -; j_gene: TRBJ2-5; CDR3aa: CASSESAGKETQYF; CDR3nt: TGCGCCAGCAGTGAGTCGGCAGGCAAAGAGACCCAGTACTTC
v_gene: TRBV29-1; len: 13; abundance: -; d_gene: -; j_gene: TRBJ1-5; CDR3aa: CSVAKGLDQPQHF; CDR3nt: TGCAGCGTTGCCAAAGGCCTTGATCAGCCCCAGCATTTT
v_gene: TRBV7-9; len: 14; abundance: -; d_gene: -; j_gene: TRBJ2-2; CDR3aa: CASSGGGNTGELFF; CDR3nt: TGTGCCAGCAGCGGGGGCGGGAACACCGGGGAGCTGTTTTTT
v_gene: TRBV7-2; len: 14; abundance: -; d_gene: -; j_gene: TRBJ1-5; CDR3aa: CASSLGNSNQPQHF; CDR3nt: TGTGCCAGCAGCTTGGGCAATAGCAATCAGCCCCAGCATTTT
v_gene: TRBV6-1; len: 13; abundance: -; d_gene: -; j_gene: TRBJ2-7; CDR3aa: CASSYGRAYEQYF; CDR3nt: TGTGCCAGCAGTTATGGCCGGGCCTACGAGCAGTACTTC